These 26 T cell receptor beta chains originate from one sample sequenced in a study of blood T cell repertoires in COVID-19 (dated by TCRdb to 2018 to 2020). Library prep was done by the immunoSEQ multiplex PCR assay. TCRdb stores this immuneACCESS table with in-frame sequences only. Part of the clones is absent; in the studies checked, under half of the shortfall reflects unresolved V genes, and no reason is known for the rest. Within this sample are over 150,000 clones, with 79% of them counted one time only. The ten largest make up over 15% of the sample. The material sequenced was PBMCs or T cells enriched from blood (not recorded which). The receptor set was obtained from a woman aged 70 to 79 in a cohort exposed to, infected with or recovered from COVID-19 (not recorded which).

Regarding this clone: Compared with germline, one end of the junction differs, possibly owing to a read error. CDR3 amino acids: CASSPIEGNPYNEQFF. CDR3 nucleotides: TGTGCCAGCAGCCCAATAGAGGGAAATCCCTACAATGAGCAGTTCTTC. This chain connects TRBV5-1 to TRBJ2-1; D possibly corresponds to TRBD2 (5 bases). Germline V CDR1 and CDR2: SGHRS, YFSETQ. There are 16 residues in the CDR3.

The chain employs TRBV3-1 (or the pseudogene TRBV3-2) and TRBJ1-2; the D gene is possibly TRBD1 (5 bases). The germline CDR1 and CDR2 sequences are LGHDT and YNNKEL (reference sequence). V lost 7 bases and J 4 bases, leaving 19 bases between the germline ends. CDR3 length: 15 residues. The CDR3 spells CASTPRPGQGYGYTF. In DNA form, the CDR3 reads TGTGCCAGCACCCCACGCCCCGGGCAGGGCTATGGCTACACCTTC.

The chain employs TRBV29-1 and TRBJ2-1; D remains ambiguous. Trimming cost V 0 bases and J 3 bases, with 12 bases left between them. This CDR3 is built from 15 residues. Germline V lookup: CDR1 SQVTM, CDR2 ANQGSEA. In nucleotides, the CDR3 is TGCAGCGTTGAAGACAGGTACGGCAACTACAATGAGCAGTTCTTC. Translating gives CSVEDRYGNYNEQFF.

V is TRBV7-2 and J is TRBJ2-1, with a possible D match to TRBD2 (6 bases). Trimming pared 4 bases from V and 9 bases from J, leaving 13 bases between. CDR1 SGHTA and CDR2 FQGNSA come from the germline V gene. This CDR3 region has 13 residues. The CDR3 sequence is CASSSYLEGEQFF. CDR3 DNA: TGTGCCAGCAGCTCTTACTTGGAGGGTGAGCAGTTCTTC.

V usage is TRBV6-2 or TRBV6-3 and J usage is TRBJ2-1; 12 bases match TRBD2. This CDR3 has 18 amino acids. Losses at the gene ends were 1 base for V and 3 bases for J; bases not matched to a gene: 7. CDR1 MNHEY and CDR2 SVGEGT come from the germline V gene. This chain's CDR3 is CASSYYLAGGPYYNEQFF. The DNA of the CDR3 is TGTGCCAGCAGTTACTATCTAGCGGGAGGGCCGTACTACAATGAGCAGTTCTTC.

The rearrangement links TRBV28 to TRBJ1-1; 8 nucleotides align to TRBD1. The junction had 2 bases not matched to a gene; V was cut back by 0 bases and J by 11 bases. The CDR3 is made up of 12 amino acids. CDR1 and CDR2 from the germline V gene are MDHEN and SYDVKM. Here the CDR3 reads CASSLWDRAAFF. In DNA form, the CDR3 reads TGTGCCAGCAGTTTATGGGACAGGGCGGCTTTCTTT.

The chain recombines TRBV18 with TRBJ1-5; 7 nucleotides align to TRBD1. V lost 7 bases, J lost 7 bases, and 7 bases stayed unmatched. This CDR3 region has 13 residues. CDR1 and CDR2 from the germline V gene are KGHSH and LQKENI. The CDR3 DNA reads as TGTGCCAGCTGGCAGGGGGAAGGGCAGCCCCAGCATTTT. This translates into CASWQGEGQPQHF.

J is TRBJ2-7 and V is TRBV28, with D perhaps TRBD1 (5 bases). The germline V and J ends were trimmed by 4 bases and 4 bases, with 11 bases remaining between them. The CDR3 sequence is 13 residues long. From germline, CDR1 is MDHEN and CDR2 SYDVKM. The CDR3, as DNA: TGTGCCAGCAGTTCGCACCAGGGATACGAGCAGTACTTC. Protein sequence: CASSSHQGYEQYF.

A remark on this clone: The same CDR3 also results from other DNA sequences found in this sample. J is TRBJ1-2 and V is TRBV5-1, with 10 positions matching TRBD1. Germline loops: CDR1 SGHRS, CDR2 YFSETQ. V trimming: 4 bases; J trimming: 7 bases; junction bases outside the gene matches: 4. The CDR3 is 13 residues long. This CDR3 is CASSRDRGSGYTF. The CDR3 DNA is TGCGCCAGCAGCCGGGACAGGGGCTCTGGCTACACCTTC. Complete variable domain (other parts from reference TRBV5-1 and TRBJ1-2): KAGVTQTPRYLIKTRGQQVTLSCSPISGHRSVSWYQQTPGQGLQFLFEYFSETQRNKGNFPGRFSGRQFSNSRSEMNVSTLELGDSALYLCASSRDRGSGYTFGSGTRLTVV.

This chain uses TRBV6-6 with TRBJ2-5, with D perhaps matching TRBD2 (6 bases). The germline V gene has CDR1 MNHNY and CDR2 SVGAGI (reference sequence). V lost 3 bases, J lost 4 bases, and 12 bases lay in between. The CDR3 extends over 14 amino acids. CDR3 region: CASSYPPGGETQYF. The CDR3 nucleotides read TGTGCCAGCAGTTATCCCCCCGGGGGAGAGACCCAGTACTTC.

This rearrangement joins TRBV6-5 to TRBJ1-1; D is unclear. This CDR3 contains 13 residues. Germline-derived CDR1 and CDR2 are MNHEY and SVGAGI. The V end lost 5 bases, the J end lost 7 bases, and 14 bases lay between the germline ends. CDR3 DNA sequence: TGTGCCAGCAGTACCAGCCAGGCTAATGAAGCTTTCTTT. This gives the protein CASSTSQANEAFF.

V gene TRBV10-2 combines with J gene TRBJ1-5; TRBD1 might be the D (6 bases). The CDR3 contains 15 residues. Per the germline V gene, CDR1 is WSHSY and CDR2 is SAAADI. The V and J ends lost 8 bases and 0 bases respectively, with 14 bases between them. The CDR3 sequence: CASSRQVDSNQPQHF. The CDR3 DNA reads TGCGCCAGCTCCCGACAGGTCGATAGCAATCAGCCCCAGCATTTT.

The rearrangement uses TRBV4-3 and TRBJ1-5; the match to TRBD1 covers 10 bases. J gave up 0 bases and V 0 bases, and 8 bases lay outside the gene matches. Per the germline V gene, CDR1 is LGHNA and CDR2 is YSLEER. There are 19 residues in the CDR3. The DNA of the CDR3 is TGCGCCAGCAGCCAAGAAGTGGGGACAGGGGACTATAGCAATCAGCCCCAGCATTTT. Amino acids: CASSQEVGTGDYSNQPQHF.

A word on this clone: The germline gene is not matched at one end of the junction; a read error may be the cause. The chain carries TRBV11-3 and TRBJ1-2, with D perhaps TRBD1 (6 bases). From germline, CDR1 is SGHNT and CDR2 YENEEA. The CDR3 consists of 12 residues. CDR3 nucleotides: TGTGCCAGCAGCTTAAGCCAGGGGAAAATTATCTTC. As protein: CASSLSQGKIIF.

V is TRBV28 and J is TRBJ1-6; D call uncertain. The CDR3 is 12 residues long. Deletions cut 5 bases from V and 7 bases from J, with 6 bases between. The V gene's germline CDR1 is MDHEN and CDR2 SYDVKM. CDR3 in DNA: TGTGCCAGCAGTCCAATCAATTCACCCCTCCACTTT. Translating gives CASSPINSPLHF.

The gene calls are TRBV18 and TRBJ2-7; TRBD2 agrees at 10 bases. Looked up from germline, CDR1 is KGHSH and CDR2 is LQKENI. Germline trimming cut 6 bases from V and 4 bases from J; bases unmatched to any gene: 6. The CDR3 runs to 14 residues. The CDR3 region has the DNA TGTGCCAGCTCGCTAGCGGGAGATAGGTACGAGCAGTACTTC. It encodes CASSLAGDRYEQYF.

CDR3 in amino acids: CASSLASGHYNEQFF. Written as DNA, the CDR3 is TGTGCCAGCAGCTTAGCTAGCGGCCATTACAATGAGCAGTTCTTC. The rearrangement links TRBV7-9 to TRBJ2-1, with D possibly being TRBD2 (6 bases). CDR1 is SEHNR, CDR2 FQNEAQ, per germline (reference sequence). V was trimmed by 0 bases and J by 4 bases, leaving 10 bases between them. The CDR3 covers 15 residues.

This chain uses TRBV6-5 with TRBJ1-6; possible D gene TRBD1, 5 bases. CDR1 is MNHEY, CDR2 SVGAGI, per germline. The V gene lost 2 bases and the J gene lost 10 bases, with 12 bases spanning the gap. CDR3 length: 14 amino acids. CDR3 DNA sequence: TGTGCCAGCAGTTACAGGGTCAGGGTGTCACCCCTCCACTTT. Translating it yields CASSYRVRVSPLHF.

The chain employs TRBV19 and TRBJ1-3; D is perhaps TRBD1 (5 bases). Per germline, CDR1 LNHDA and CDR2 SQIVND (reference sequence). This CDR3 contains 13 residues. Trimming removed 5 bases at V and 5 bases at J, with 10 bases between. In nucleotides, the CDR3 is TGTGCCAGTAGTCAGACAGTTCGAAACACCATATATTTT. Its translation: CASSQTVRNTIYF.

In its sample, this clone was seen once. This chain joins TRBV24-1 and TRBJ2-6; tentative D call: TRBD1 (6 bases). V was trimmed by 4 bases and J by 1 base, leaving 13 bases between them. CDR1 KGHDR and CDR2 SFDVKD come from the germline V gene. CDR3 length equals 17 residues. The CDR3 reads CATSDSTGTSGANVLTF. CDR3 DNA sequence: TGTGCCACCAGTGACTCGACAGGCACTTCTGGGGCCAACGTCCTGACTTTC.

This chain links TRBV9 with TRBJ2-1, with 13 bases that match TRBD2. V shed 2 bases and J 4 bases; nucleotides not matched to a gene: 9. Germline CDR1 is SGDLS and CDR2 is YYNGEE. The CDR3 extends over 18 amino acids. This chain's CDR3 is CASSVGLAGATGYNEQFF. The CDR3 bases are TGTGCCAGCAGCGTCGGACTAGCGGGAGCCACCGGATACAATGAGCAGTTCTTC.

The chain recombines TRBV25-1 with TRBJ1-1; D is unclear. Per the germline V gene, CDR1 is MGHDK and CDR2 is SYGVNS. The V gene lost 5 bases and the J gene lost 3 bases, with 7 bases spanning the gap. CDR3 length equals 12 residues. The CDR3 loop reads CASSRGHTEAFF. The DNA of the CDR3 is TGTGCCAGCAGTCGAGGGCACACTGAAGCTTTCTTT.

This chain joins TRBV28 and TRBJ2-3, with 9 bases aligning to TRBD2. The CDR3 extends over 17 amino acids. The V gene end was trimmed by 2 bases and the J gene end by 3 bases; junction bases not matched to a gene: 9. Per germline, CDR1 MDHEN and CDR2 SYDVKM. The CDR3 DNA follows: TGTGCCAGCAGTTTAGGGGCTAGCGGGACTCCGACAGATACGCAGTATTTT. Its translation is CASSLGASGTPTDTQYF.

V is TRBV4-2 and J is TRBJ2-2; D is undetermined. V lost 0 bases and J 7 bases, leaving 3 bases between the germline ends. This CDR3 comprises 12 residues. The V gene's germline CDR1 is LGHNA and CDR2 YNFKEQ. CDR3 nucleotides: TGTGCCAGCAGCCAAGACGGCGGGGAGCTGTTTTTT. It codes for CASSQDGGELFF.

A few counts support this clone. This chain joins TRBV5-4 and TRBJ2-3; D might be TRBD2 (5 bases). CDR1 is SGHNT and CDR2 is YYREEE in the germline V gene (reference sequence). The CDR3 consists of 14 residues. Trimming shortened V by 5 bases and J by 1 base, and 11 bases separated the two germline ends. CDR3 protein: CASSFEGGTDTQYF. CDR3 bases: TGTGCCAGCAGTTTTGAGGGAGGCACAGATACGCAGTATTTT.

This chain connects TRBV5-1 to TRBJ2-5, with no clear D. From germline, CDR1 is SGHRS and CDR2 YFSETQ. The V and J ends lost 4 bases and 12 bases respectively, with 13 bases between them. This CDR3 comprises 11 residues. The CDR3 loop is CASSLGSTEYF. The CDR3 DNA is TGCGCCAGCAGCCTCGGGTCAACGGAGTACTTC.